The text below deals with one T cell receptor (beta chain). Its specificity is not known. The data derive from a study of T cell responses to AZD1222 COVID-19 vaccine. Study results and caveats: Among vaccine-associated CD4 TCRs, coverage spanned spike, with dominance at 160-218 and 743-854. Rises in breadth and depth of Spike-specific TCRs came after two AZD1222 doses. Every sample of the repertoires postdated the peak T cell response.

Clones were sequenced by immunoSEQ multiplex PCR, and TCRdb holds only the in-frame ones, with some missing. The table shows 95,000 to 130,000 clones, with 85% to 95% occurring only once. V shed 9 bases and J shed 2 bases, with 17 bases lying between them. The germline V gene has CDR1 SGHVS and CDR2 FQNEAQ. The CDR3 consists of 15 residues. The sequence was obtained from an adult in good health. The sequencing here drew on peripheral blood, taken on day 0 of AZD1222 vaccination. J is TRBJ2-1 and V is TRBV7-8, with D perhaps given as TRBD1 or TRBD2 (5 bases each). The CDR3 loop reads CASFPRDDTYNEQFF. The CDR3 DNA reads TGTGCCAGTTTTCCACGGGACGATACCTACAATGAGCAGTTCTTC.